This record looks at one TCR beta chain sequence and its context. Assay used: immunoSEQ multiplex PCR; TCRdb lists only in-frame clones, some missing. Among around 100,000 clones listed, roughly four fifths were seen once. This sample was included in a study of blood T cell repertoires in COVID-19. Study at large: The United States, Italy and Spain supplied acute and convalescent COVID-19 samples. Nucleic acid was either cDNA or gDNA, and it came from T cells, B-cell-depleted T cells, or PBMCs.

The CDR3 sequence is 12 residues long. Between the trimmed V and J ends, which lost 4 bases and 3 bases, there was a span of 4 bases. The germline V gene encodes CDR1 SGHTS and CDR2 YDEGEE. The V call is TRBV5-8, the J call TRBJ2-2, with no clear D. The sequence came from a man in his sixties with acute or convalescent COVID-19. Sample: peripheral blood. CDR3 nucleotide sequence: TGTGCCAGCAGCCCCGACACCGGGGAGCTGTTTTTT. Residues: CASSPDTGELFF.